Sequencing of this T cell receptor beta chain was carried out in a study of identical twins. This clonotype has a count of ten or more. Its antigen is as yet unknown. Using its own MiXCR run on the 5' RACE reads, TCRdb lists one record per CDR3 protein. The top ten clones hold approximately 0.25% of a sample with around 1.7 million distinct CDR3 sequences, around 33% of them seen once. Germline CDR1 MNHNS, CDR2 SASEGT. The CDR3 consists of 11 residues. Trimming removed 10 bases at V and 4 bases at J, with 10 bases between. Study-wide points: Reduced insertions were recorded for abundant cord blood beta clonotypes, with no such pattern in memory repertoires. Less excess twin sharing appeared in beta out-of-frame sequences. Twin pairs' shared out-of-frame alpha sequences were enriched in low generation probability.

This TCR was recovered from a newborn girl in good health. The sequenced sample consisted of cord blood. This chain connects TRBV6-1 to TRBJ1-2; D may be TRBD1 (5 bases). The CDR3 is CATQDSYGYTF. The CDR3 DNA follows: TGTGCCACCCAAGACAGCTATGGCTACACCTTC.